The clone carrying this T cell receptor beta chain has a handful of counts. Its antigen is not identified. Germline V lookup: CDR1 SGHTS, CDR2 YDEGEE. CDR3 size: 15 residues. V was clipped by 1 base and J by 6 bases, with 14 bases between them. This entry is derived from a study of CD8 T cells in ankylosing spondylitis. General study points: Made up of eight highly homologous variants, a TCR beta motif appeared characteristic of ankylosing spondylitis blood. Matched ankylosing spondylitis synovial fluid reportedly contained a significantly enriched population of disease-linked clones. The authors found the disease-linked clones to be CD8+ and relatively rare in peripheral blood.

Preparation of TCR beta libraries was done by quantitative 5'-RACE with molecular barcodes. MiXCR was run by TCRdb on the 5' RACE reads, yielding one entry per CDR3 protein. The sample lists 400,000 or so distinct CDR3 sequences, 25% to 30% occurring once. J is TRBJ2-1 and V is TRBV5-8; a weak D match, TRBD2 (6 bases). This TCR derives from a male donor with ankylosing spondylitis. Sample: blood, either unsorted or a sorted T cell fraction (not recorded which). CDR3 nucleotide sequence: TGTGCCAGCAGCTTGAGTGGGGGGTATTCCAATGAGCAGTTCTTC. Translating it yields CASSLSGGYSNEQFF.